The source of this T cell receptor beta chain is a study of PD-L1 blockade in urothelial cancer. Turning to the study itself: Each participant's history included 0 to 3 prior chemotherapy regimens. Study conclusions and caveats: Each patient had one FFPE tumor sample, not collected immediately before treatment.

This clone is categorized as medium-sized. Its antigen is unknown. Germline loops: CDR1 LNHDA, CDR2 SQIVND (reference sequence). Trimming cost V 3 bases and J 7 bases; bases outside gene matches: 3. The CDR3 covers 15 residues. Here immunoSEQ multiplex PCR was the method, and the copy in TCRdb shows in-frame clones only, minus some. The sample has some 35,000 clones; roughly 38% are singletons. The study enrolled patients with locally advanced or metastatic urothelial carcinoma. The specimen comprised tumor tissue, sampled before atezolizumab (anti-PD-L1) treatment. This receptor was taken from a man in his sixties with urothelial cancer. The chain combines TRBV19 with TRBJ2-1; TRBD2 matches at 13 bases. DNA for the CDR3: TGTGCCAGTAGTATGGGACTAGCGGGGTCAAATGAGCAGTTCTTC. Protein product: CASSMGLAGSNEQFF.